The TCR beta chain described here comes from a study of T-cell reconstitution after alpha-beta-depleted transplantation in children listed by TCRdb under 2016. Context from the whole study: Using TCR repertoire profiling, the study followed T-cell immune reconstitution in a quantitative way in children after TCRalphabeta/CD19-depleted allogeneic hematopoietic cell transplantation.

Study-wide conclusions, independent of this receptor: The frequencies of hyperexpanded clones fell over the following months, and after one year, T-cell counts and TCRbeta diversity were mostly attributed to newly produced T cells. The apparently early alphabetaT-cell count recovery about two months after transplant was reportedly dependent on only several hundred rapidly expanded clones derived from non-depleted graft cells. In some patients, high TCRbeta diversity at day 60 was attributed to recipient T cells and intrathymic progenitors that had survived conditioning.

Library creation used PCR. TCRdb shows the sequencer as Illumina HiSeq 2500. TCR libraries were prepared with molecular barcoding, using unique molecular identifiers to normalize TCRbeta repertoire quantification. Clones were called with MiXCR by TCRdb after fastp trimmed the public reads at Q25, and only in-frame beta chains were retained. CDR3 protein duplicates are merged, each entry listing the most common genes and DNA. The sample data list around 270,000 distinct CDR3 sequences, and 6% to 10% of these were observed just once. The ten largest clones represent 9.1% of the sample. This clonotype occurred a few times. Its recognized antigen is unknown. There are no base qualities to consult, and no much larger clone falls within one base. As encoded in the germline V gene (reference sequence), CDR1 is LNHDA while CDR2 is SQIVND. The CDR3 runs 14 amino acids, cysteine and phenylalanine included. Of the read, only the CDR3 DNA is kept; its 42 bases are in frame from base 1. V was cut back by 7 bases and J by 3 bases, leaving a gap of 15 bases between them.

What the treatment or condition label conveys for this sample: allogeneic hematopoietic cell transplantation with graft depleted of TCRalphabeta T cells and CD19 B cells. The transplant recipients were children given TCRalphabeta/CD19-depleted allogeneic hematopoietic cell grafts. This chain joins TRBV19 to TRBJ1-1; too little of a D gene remains to name it. The material was peripheral blood, obtained 360 days after TCRalphabeta/CD19-depleted stem cell transplant. This receptor was obtained from a female patient younger than 10 who had a stem cell transplant for Fanconi anemia, so the T cells may come from the graft donor. The DNA sequence is as follows: TGTGCCAGTAAGACGGGTGAAGAAGACACTGAAGCTTTCTTT. Its product reads: CASKTGEEDTEAFF. With all but the CDR3 taken from the reference TRBV19 and TRBJ1-1 genes, the full variable domain is: DGGITQSPKYLFRKEGQNVTLSCEQNLNHDAMYWYRQDPGQGLRLIYYSQIVNDFQKGDIAEGYSVSREKKESFPLTVTSAQKNPTAFYLCASKTGEEDTEAFFGQGTRLTVV.